A selection of T cell receptor beta chains follows, all from one sample in a study of cytomegalovirus exposure and HLA in healthy donors. The assay was immunoSEQ multiplex PCR, and TCRdb's table has in-frame clones only and misses some. The table records around 130,000 clones, approximately 85% of them present only once. The sample taken for sequencing was PBMCs. Receptor source: a woman aged 30 to 39 in good health and CMV-seropositive. Both conserved end residues are part of each CDR3. The order of the fields is clone size, J gene, V gene, D gene, CDR3 DNA, CDR3 protein. A D gene is named only where the DNA matches it firmly. Clone sizes are given selectively: once, few, many, or a class where the clone is expanded.

abundance: NA
j_gene: TRBJ1-1
v_gene: TRBV7-9
d_gene: NA
CDR3nt: TGTGCCAGCAGCTTCGCAGGGATGGGGACTGAAGCTTTCTTT
CDR3aa: CASSFAGMGTEAFF

abundance: NA
j_gene: TRBJ1-1
v_gene: TRBV5-8
d_gene: TRBD1
CDR3nt: TGTGCCAGCAGCCCGGGACAGGGGGCCACTGAAGCTTTCTTT
CDR3aa: CASSPGQGATEAFF

abundance: NA
j_gene: TRBJ2-3
v_gene: TRBV6-5
d_gene: NA
CDR3nt: TGTGCCAGCAGCCTGAGGGCCTTGGGATCAGATACGCAGTATTTT
CDR3aa: CASSLRALGSDTQYF

abundance: NA
j_gene: TRBJ2-3
v_gene: TRBV30
d_gene: NA
CDR3nt: TGTGCCTGGAGTGTGTTAGCAGATACGCAGTATTTT
CDR3aa: CAWSVLADTQYF

abundance: NA
j_gene: TRBJ2-1
v_gene: TRBV5-1
d_gene: TRBD2
CDR3nt: TGCGCCAGCAGCTTGGGAGCGGGGGCCAATTACAATGAGCAGTTCTTC
CDR3aa: CASSLGAGANYNEQFF

abundance: NA
j_gene: TRBJ1-1
v_gene: TRBV28
d_gene: NA
CDR3nt: TGTGCCAGCAGCTTGACAGACTACACTGAAGCTTTCTTT
CDR3aa: CASSLTDYTEAFF

abundance: NA
j_gene: TRBJ1-4
v_gene: TRBV5-1
d_gene: TRBD1
CDR3nt: TGCGCCAGCAGCACGGACAGGGTTGGTGAAAAACTGTTTTTT
CDR3aa: CASSTDRVGEKLFF

abundance: NA
j_gene: TRBJ1-5
v_gene: TRBV5-6
d_gene: NA
CDR3nt: TGTGCCAGCAGCCCCCGGGGGTTGGGGGGCAATCAGCCCCAGCATTTT
CDR3aa: CASSPRGLGGNQPQHF

abundance: NA
j_gene: TRBJ2-7
v_gene: TRBV4-1
d_gene: NA
CDR3nt: TGCGCCAGCAGCCAAGTAGGGGGTCTAGAGGCGAGCGAGCAGTACTTC
CDR3aa: CASSQVGGLEASEQYF

abundance: few
j_gene: TRBJ2-1
v_gene: TRBV5-4
d_gene: NA
CDR3nt: TGTGCCAGCAGTCGGGATGGGGGGGCCGGTAGGAATGAGCAGTTCTTC
CDR3aa: CASSRDGGAGRNEQFF

abundance: NA
j_gene: TRBJ1-4
v_gene: TRBV6-5
d_gene: TRBD1
CDR3nt: TGTGCCAGCAGTTACTCTCCGGGACAGGGAAGTGAAAAACTGTTTTTT
CDR3aa: CASSYSPGQGSEKLFF

abundance: NA
j_gene: TRBJ2-1
v_gene: TRBV5-1
d_gene: TRBD1
CDR3nt: TGCGCCAGCAGCTATTCCGGGACAGGGGGGGTCTACAATGAGCAGTTCTTC
CDR3aa: CASSYSGTGGVYNEQFF

abundance: NA
j_gene: TRBJ2-1
v_gene: TRBV30
d_gene: NA
CDR3nt: TGTGCCTGGAGTGTAGGAGGCTTAAGGCGGGATGAGCAGTTCTTC
CDR3aa: CAWSVGGLRRDEQFF

abundance: NA
j_gene: TRBJ2-7
v_gene: TRBV6-5
d_gene: TRBD1
CDR3nt: TGTGCCAGCCGCGCCGGGACAGGGTCCTACGAGCAGTACTTC
CDR3aa: CASRAGTGSYEQYF

abundance: NA
j_gene: TRBJ2-5
v_gene: TRBV19
d_gene: NA
CDR3nt: TGTGCCAGTAGTACCATCGACGGAGCGACCCAGTACTTC
CDR3aa: CASSTIDGATQYF

abundance: once
j_gene: TRBJ1-2
v_gene: TRBV18
d_gene: NA
CDR3nt: TGTGCCAGCTCACCAGGGGCAGGTATCTATGGCTACACCTTC
CDR3aa: CASSPGAGIYGYTF

abundance: NA
j_gene: TRBJ2-3
v_gene: TRBV19
d_gene: NA
CDR3nt: TGTGCCTCACGGGGGTTTGGCACAGATACGCAGTATTTT
CDR3aa: CASRGFGTDTQYF

abundance: NA
j_gene: TRBJ1-1
v_gene: TRBV6-5
d_gene: TRBD1
CDR3nt: TGTGCCAGCAACCAGGGGGCCCTCAACACTGAAGCTTTCTTT
CDR3aa: CASNQGALNTEAFF

abundance: once
j_gene: TRBJ1-2
v_gene: TRBV2
d_gene: NA
CDR3nt: TGTGCCAGCAGTGAACAGTCCTATGGCTACACCTTC
CDR3aa: CASSEQSYGYTF

abundance: NA
j_gene: TRBJ2-5
v_gene: TRBV6-1
d_gene: TRBD2
CDR3nt: TGTGCCAGCAGGGGGGGGGTAGAGACCCAGTACTTC
CDR3aa: CASRGGVETQYF

abundance: NA
j_gene: TRBJ2-1
v_gene: TRBV30
d_gene: TRBD2
CDR3nt: TGTGCCTGGAGTGGTGCGGGAGTATACAATGAGCAGTTCTTC
CDR3aa: CAWSGAGVYNEQFF

abundance: NA
j_gene: TRBJ1-1
v_gene: TRBV6-5
d_gene: NA
CDR3nt: TGTGCCAGCAGTTACTCGGGCCGTGAAGCTTTCTTT
CDR3aa: CASSYSGREAFF

abundance: NA
j_gene: TRBJ2-3
v_gene: TRBV2
d_gene: TRBD2
CDR3nt: TGTGCCAGCAGTGAACGGACTAGCGGGAGTGCAGATACGCAGTATTTT
CDR3aa: CASSERTSGSADTQYF

abundance: few
j_gene: TRBJ2-3
v_gene: TRBV30
d_gene: TRBD2
CDR3nt: TGTGCCTGGAGCCCAGCGGGAAGGAATACGCAGTATTTT
CDR3aa: CAWSPAGRNTQYF

abundance: NA
j_gene: TRBJ2-5
v_gene: TRBV5-1
d_gene: TRBD2
CDR3nt: TGCGCCAGCAGCTTTGGAGTAGCGGGAGTAGTCCAAGAGACCCAGTACTTC
CDR3aa: CASSFGVAGVVQETQYF

abundance: few
j_gene: TRBJ1-3
v_gene: TRBV9
d_gene: NA
CDR3nt: TGTGCCAGCAGCCCAGAAGTGGGAAACACCATATATTTT
CDR3aa: CASSPEVGNTIYF

abundance: few
j_gene: TRBJ1-3
v_gene: TRBV10-3
d_gene: NA
CDR3nt: TGTGCCATTACAAGGGGCTCTGGAAACACCATATATTTT
CDR3aa: CAITRGSGNTIYF

abundance: few
j_gene: TRBJ2-3
v_gene: TRBV9
d_gene: NA
CDR3nt: TGTGCCAGCAGCGTGGGGGACCGGGCAGGGAGGGATACGCAGTATTTT
CDR3aa: CASSVGDRAGRDTQYF

abundance: NA
j_gene: TRBJ2-1
v_gene: TRBV23-1
d_gene: TRBD2
CDR3nt: TGCGCCAGCAGTTCCGGGACTAGCGGGAAAAATGAGCAGTTCTTC
CDR3aa: CASSSGTSGKNEQFF

abundance: NA
j_gene: TRBJ1-2
v_gene: TRBV5-1
d_gene: NA
CDR3nt: TGCGCCAGCAGCTTGGTGGGGGACACCTATGGCTACACCTTC
CDR3aa: CASSLVGDTYGYTF

abundance: NA
j_gene: TRBJ2-5
v_gene: TRBV27
d_gene: TRBD1
CDR3nt: TGTGCCAGCGGGGGACAGGGGGCCGGGGAGACCCAGTACTTC
CDR3aa: CASGGQGAGETQYF

abundance: NA
j_gene: TRBJ1-3
v_gene: TRBV6-1
d_gene: NA
CDR3nt: TGTGCCGCCTCAAGCCTCTCTGGAAACACCATATATTTT
CDR3aa: CAASSLSGNTIYF

abundance: NA
j_gene: TRBJ2-2
v_gene: TRBV18
d_gene: TRBD1
CDR3nt: TGTGCCAGCTCACCCCAAGGGGGCAGCACCGGGGAGCTGTTTTTT
CDR3aa: CASSPQGGSTGELFF

abundance: NA
j_gene: TRBJ2-3
v_gene: TRBV10-2
d_gene: TRBD2
CDR3nt: TGCGCCAGTATAGCGGGGACTAGCACAGATACGCAGTATTTT
CDR3aa: CASIAGTSTDTQYF

abundance: NA
j_gene: TRBJ2-7
v_gene: TRBV7-9
d_gene: NA
CDR3nt: TGTGCCAGTTCCTACGCCGGGAGCTTGCCCTACGAGCAGTACTTC
CDR3aa: CASSYAGSLPYEQYF

abundance: few
j_gene: TRBJ1-5
v_gene: TRBV19
d_gene: NA
CDR3nt: TGTGCCAGTAGTAACAGGGAAAGCAATCAGCCCCAGCATTTT
CDR3aa: CASSNRESNQPQHF

abundance: NA
j_gene: TRBJ2-7
v_gene: TRBV9
d_gene: TRBD1
CDR3nt: TGTGCCAGCAGCGTAGGCGCGGGACAGGTCTACGAGCAGTACTTC
CDR3aa: CASSVGAGQVYEQYF

abundance: NA
j_gene: TRBJ2-1
v_gene: TRBV7-6
d_gene: TRBD1
CDR3nt: TGTGCCAGCAGCTTAGGGACAGGGCCAATCAATGAGCAGTTCTTC
CDR3aa: CASSLGTGPINEQFF

abundance: NA
j_gene: TRBJ2-3
v_gene: TRBV28
d_gene: NA
CDR3nt: TGTGCCAGCAGTTTACAGGGTAAGGAGACAGATACGCAGTATTTT
CDR3aa: CASSLQGKETDTQYF

abundance: NA
j_gene: TRBJ2-2
v_gene: TRBV30
d_gene: TRBD1
CDR3nt: TGTGCCTGGTACGACAGGGAGTGGCGCTGGGAGCTGTTTTTT
CDR3aa: CAWYDREWRWELFF

abundance: few
j_gene: TRBJ2-6
v_gene: TRBV4-1
d_gene: NA
CDR3nt: TGCGCCAGCAGCCAAGAAGAGGGCTCTGGGGCCAACGTCCTGACTTTC
CDR3aa: CASSQEEGSGANVLTF

abundance: NA
j_gene: TRBJ2-2
v_gene: TRBV7-9
d_gene: TRBD1
CDR3nt: TGTGCCAGCAGCTTGACAGGGGTTGGGGAGCTGTTTTTT
CDR3aa: CASSLTGVGELFF

abundance: few
j_gene: TRBJ1-2
v_gene: TRBV30
d_gene: TRBD1
CDR3nt: TGTGCTAGCCGCCGGGACAGGGGGCCCTATGGCTACACCTTC
CDR3aa: CASRRDRGPYGYTF

abundance: NA
j_gene: TRBJ2-7
v_gene: TRBV11-3
d_gene: TRBD2
CDR3nt: TGTGCCAGCAGCTCACTAGCGGGGGAACTCCTTTACGAGCAGTACTTC
CDR3aa: CASSSLAGELLYEQYF

abundance: NA
j_gene: TRBJ2-2
v_gene: TRBV5-1
d_gene: TRBD2
CDR3nt: TGCGCCAGCAGCTTGAATGGGCTAGCGGGGGAAGTGAAGCTGTTTTTT
CDR3aa: CASSLNGLAGEVKLFF

abundance: NA
j_gene: TRBJ2-6
v_gene: TRBV30
d_gene: NA
CDR3nt: TGTGCCTGGATGAAAAAAGGGGGCTCTGGGGCCAACGTCCTGACTTTC
CDR3aa: CAWMKKGGSGANVLTF

abundance: NA
j_gene: TRBJ1-2
v_gene: TRBV5-4
d_gene: TRBD1
CDR3nt: TGTGCCAGCAGCCGCGCAGGGGGGCCCTATGGCTACACCTTC
CDR3aa: CASSRAGGPYGYTF

abundance: NA
j_gene: TRBJ2-1
v_gene: TRBV28
d_gene: TRBD2
CDR3nt: TGTGCCAGCAGTTACAGCGGGAGGGAGAAATACAATGAGCAGTTCTTC
CDR3aa: CASSYSGREKYNEQFF

abundance: once
j_gene: TRBJ2-5
v_gene: TRBV7-2
d_gene: NA
CDR3nt: TGTGCCAGCAGCTTAGACTGGCAAGGGGGGACCCAGTACTTC
CDR3aa: CASSLDWQGGTQYF

abundance: NA
j_gene: TRBJ2-1
v_gene: TRBV7-9
d_gene: NA
CDR3nt: TGTGCCAGCAGCTTTCTTAACAGTGAGCAGTTCTTC
CDR3aa: CASSFLNSEQFF

abundance: NA
j_gene: TRBJ1-2
v_gene: TRBV15
d_gene: NA
CDR3nt: TGTGCCACCAGCAGAGATCTGGGGGGCTATGGCTACACCTTC
CDR3aa: CATSRDLGGYGYTF

abundance: NA
j_gene: TRBJ2-7
v_gene: TRBV7-2
d_gene: NA
CDR3nt: TGTGCCAGCAGCCTGTACTACGAGCAGTACTTC
CDR3aa: CASSLYYEQYF

abundance: NA
j_gene: TRBJ2-3
v_gene: TRBV6-5
d_gene: NA
CDR3nt: TGTGCCAGCAGTTATACAGGGAGAGATACGCAGTATTTT
CDR3aa: CASSYTGRDTQYF

abundance: NA
j_gene: TRBJ2-7
v_gene: TRBV5-1
d_gene: NA
CDR3nt: TGCGCCAGCAGCTTAGCCGCTAGCCCAACCTACTCCTACGAGCAGTACTTC
CDR3aa: CASSLAASPTYSYEQYF